This T cell receptor (beta chain) was sequenced in a study of beta chain features in type 1 diabetes (dated by TCRdb to the late 2010s). For the study in its entirety: Mean age, gender distribution, total cell number and subset yield did not differ between patients and healthy donors. Naive and central memory subsets were obtained from all 28 donors, but regulatory and stem cell-like memory subsets were isolated from only 8 patients and 8 healthy donors. A total of some 110 million sorted cells were examined across all samples, and a strong correlation was observed between cell number per subset and RNA yield. The study compared TCRB repertoires of sorted circulating CD4+ T cell subsets between recently diagnosed type 1 diabetes patients and matched healthy donors. Study-level results and caveats: Patients with type 1 diabetes made fewer insertions and deleted more nucleotides at VDJ recombination sites, implying thymic rearrangement abnormalities. Because cDNA was sequenced instead of genomic DNA, activated cells with high expression could be over-represented, although the groups did not differ in activation or CD3 levels. Because the HLA sub-analyses included only small numbers of individuals, any influence of HLA type on TCRB rearrangement was left unresolved. A moderate but significant shortening of TCRB CDR3 length was observed in type 1 diabetes patients in all four CD4+ subsets. Naive, central memory and regulatory TCRB repertoires appeared to be more similar among patients than among healthy donors. PCR may preferentially amplify shorter templates, but because patient and control samples were amplified and corrected together, any resulting skew would affect both groups equally.

Each donor gave one peripheral blood draw, averaging approximately 0.12 L, which was collected into heparinised tubes. A BD FACSAria II and a panel including CD45RO, CCR7, CD25, CD127, CD95 and CD27 were used to sort naive, central memory, regulatory and stem cell-like memory CD4+ T cells. All sorted populations exceeded 98% purity. PBMCs were separated immediately by Lymphoprep density gradient centrifugation and were stained directly, without being cultured. To minimize batch effects, samples were stained and sorted in pairs, one healthy donor with one patient per experiment. The High Capacity cDNA Reverse Transcription Kit was used to reverse transcribe all of the isolated RNA, meaning that expressed TCRB transcripts were what got sequenced. Deep immunoSEQ sequencing was applied to naive, central memory and regulatory T cell samples, giving an average of about 3.7 million total reads per sample. After sorted cells were lysed in RLT buffer, RNA was extracted with DNase-treated RNeasy Micro or Mini kits, with the choice depending on cell number. To prevent cross-contamination, every cell subset was processed on its own, while patient and healthy donor samples were processed together. The immunoSEQ multiplex PCR was used to amplify TCRB sequences from cDNA, generating 87-bp fragments that spanned the CDR3 region. The amplicons were sequenced using the Illumina HiSeq platform. As for the authors' bioinformatics: PCR bias was computationally corrected using synthetic template baselines, reads within Hamming distance 2 were collapsed, and singletons that could not be merged were discarded. Reads were aligned to IMGT to assign V, D and J genes, CDR3 length, and insertions or deletions at six rearrangement sites. Clonotype counts were normalized to sorted cell number within each subset before computing true diversity and Gini coefficients with the tcR R package. The overlap coefficient, calculated on TCRB nucleotide sequences, was used to measure repertoire sharing. Out-of-frame TCRB sequences from naive cells were analyzed to stand in for the pre-selection repertoire. This is the immuneACCESS table as TCRdb keeps it, with only in-frame sequences that have V and J called. A part of the clones is gone; compared with another copy, unresolved V genes explain less than half, and the rest is unexplained. From that table come the V and J calls and clone size; the DNA was used to work out D and trimming. The sample table shows a few hundred thousand clones, and roughly 30% are seen once. The top ten clones comprise 0.06% to 0.07% of the sample.

For CDR1 and CDR2, the germline V gene (reference sequence) lists GTSNPN and SVGIG. The CDR3 numbers 15 residues from cysteine through phenylalanine. The retained sequence is limited to the CDR3, 45 bases, with the frame set at the first base. Germline trimming amounts to 2 bases on V and 4 bases on J, with 6 as the count of junction bases outside the gene matches. This clone appeared a few times. Its antigen is unknown. The record has no base qualities; no much larger clone is one base away. This receptor chain uses TRBV30 and TRBJ2-1, and 9 bases in between align with TRBD1. Sequencing used naive CD4+ T cells from blood. The label giving this sample's cell subset or site can be read as: true naive CD4+ T cells. The TCR was taken from a young man in good health. For the CDR3, the sequence is CAWSLGQGRYNEQFF. The DNA sequence is given as TGTGCCTGGAGTCTCGGACAGGGGAGGTACAATGAGCAGTTCTTC.